These T cell receptor beta chains were read from a single sample in a study of early T cells in non-severe SARS-CoV-2 infection. TCRdb fed the 5' RACE reads into MiXCR, producing one record per CDR3 protein. The data show under 70,000 distinct CDR3 sequences, 11% seen once. Material: whole blood. The receptor source for this set is an adult who was a healthcare worker with PCR-confirmed SARS-CoV-2 infection or an uninfected control (not recorded which). CDR3s include the opening cysteine and the closing phenylalanine or tryptophan. Fields, in order: V gene, J gene, D gene, clone size, CDR3 DNA, CDR3 protein. D genes are given only for firm matches. Clone size appears in some rows only: once, few, many, or a class for an expanded clone.

V: TRBV6-5
J: TRBJ2-3
D: -
size: few
DNA: TGTGCCAGCAGTTACTCGATACAGGCGGATACGCAGTATTTT
CDR3: CASSYSIQADTQYF

V: TRBV10-3
J: TRBJ2-3
D: -
size: -
DNA: TGTGCCATCAGTAGCTTCGCAGATACGCAGTATTTT
CDR3: CAISSFADTQYF

V: TRBV3-1
J: TRBJ1-2
D: TRBD1
size: -
DNA: TGTGCCAGCAGCCCCCGAGGCAGGGGGCGAGCTAACTATGGCTACACCTTC
CDR3: CASSPRGRGRANYGYTF

V: TRBV25-1
J: TRBJ2-1
D: TRBD1
size: many
DNA: TGTGCCAGCAGTGAATGGGGGACAGGGCCGAACAATGAGCAGTTCTTC
CDR3: CASSEWGTGPNNEQFF

V: TRBV29-1
J: TRBJ2-2
D: -
size: few
DNA: TGCAGCGTTGAGAAGAGGGGCCACACCGGGGAGCTGTTTTTT
CDR3: CSVEKRGHTGELFF

V: TRBV20-1
J: TRBJ1-2
D: -
size: many
DNA: TGCAGTGCTAGGGGGGGAGGGCAGGCTAGCTATGGCTACACCTTC
CDR3: CSARGGGQASYGYTF

V: TRBV29-1
J: TRBJ2-3
D: -
size: few
DNA: TGCAGCGTTGATGCCCCAGATACGCAGTATTTT
CDR3: CSVDAPDTQYF

V: TRBV11-2
J: TRBJ2-7
D: TRBD1
size: many
DNA: TGTGCCAGCAGCTCTACCTCCGGGACAGGGGCCCCTAAACTCGGGCAGTACTTC
CDR3: CASSSTSGTGAPKLGQYF

V: TRBV10-2
J: TRBJ2-3
D: TRBD2
size: -
DNA: TGCGCCAGCAGTGCAGGACTAGCGGGGGTATCAGATACGCAGTATTTT
CDR3: CASSAGLAGVSDTQYF

V: TRBV15
J: TRBJ1-3
D: -
size: few
DNA: TGTGCCACCAGCAGTATTGCCCCACCGGGGCTTTCTGGAAACACCATATATTTT
CDR3: CATSSIAPPGLSGNTIYF

V: TRBV12-3/TRBV12-4
J: TRBJ1-1
D: -
size: many
DNA: TGTGCCAGCAGTTTCGGCTCTCGGCACTATTTACGGCACACTGAAGCTTTCTTT
CDR3: CASSFGSRHYLRHTEAFF

V: TRBV9
J: TRBJ2-1
D: -
size: many
DNA: TGTGCCAGCAGCGTACGACAGCGAAGCTCCTACAATGAGCAGTTCTTC
CDR3: CASSVRQRSSYNEQFF

V: TRBV7-6
J: TRBJ2-3
D: TRBD2
size: many
DNA: TGTGCCAGCAGCTTAACGGGGGGGCCGTCAGATACGCAGTATTTT
CDR3: CASSLTGGPSDTQYF

V: TRBV29-1
J: TRBJ2-7
D: TRBD1
size: few
DNA: TGCAGCGTTGGGACAGGGGAATCCTACGAGCAGTACTTC
CDR3: CSVGTGESYEQYF

V: TRBV25-1
J: TRBJ1-6
D: -
size: many
DNA: TGTGCCAGCAGTGAAGGGGTCAGGGGCAATTCACCCCTCCACTTT
CDR3: CASSEGVRGNSPLHF

V: TRBV6-1
J: TRBJ1-5
D: -
size: many
DNA: TGTGCCAGCACCCAAGAGGGGTGGCAGCCCCAGCATTTT
CDR3: CASTQEGWQPQHF

V: TRBV3-1
J: TRBJ2-1
D: -
size: many
DNA: TGTGCCAGCAGCCCCCTCCGGACCGGAGGAACCTACAATGAGCAGTTCTTC
CDR3: CASSPLRTGGTYNEQFF

V: TRBV19
J: TRBJ2-2
D: -
size: many
DNA: TGTGCCAGTAGTATGTACTCAAACGGCGGGGAGCTGTTTTTT
CDR3: CASSMYSNGGELFF

V: TRBV7-9
J: TRBJ2-7
D: -
size: many
DNA: TGTGCCAGCAGCTTGCCACCGGACGCCAGCTCCTACGAGCAGTACTTC
CDR3: CASSLPPDASSYEQYF

V: TRBV29-1
J: TRBJ1-2
D: -
size: many
DNA: TGCAGCGTTGCATGGGGGGCGCTTGGCTACACCTTC
CDR3: CSVAWGALGYTF

V: TRBV7-9
J: TRBJ2-5
D: TRBD2
size: many
DNA: TGTGCCAGCAGCTTAGTTGCCGGGGGGAGCGAGACCCAGTACTTC
CDR3: CASSLVAGGSETQYF

V: TRBV20-1
J: TRBJ2-7
D: -
size: many
DNA: TGCAGTGCTAGACACAGGGAACTCGAGCAGTACTTC
CDR3: CSARHRELEQYF

V: TRBV7-9
J: TRBJ2-5
D: -
size: many
DNA: TGTGCCAGCAGCGCTGTAACTGAAGAGACCCAGTACTTC
CDR3: CASSAVTEETQYF

V: TRBV9
J: TRBJ2-1
D: -
size: -
DNA: TGTGCCAGCAGCGGGGCTAGCACTGAGCAGTTCTTC
CDR3: CASSGASTEQFF

V: TRBV7-9
J: TRBJ2-3
D: -
size: many
DNA: TGTGCCAGCAGTAAGCTAGCGACGAGCACAGATACGCAGTATTTT
CDR3: CASSKLATSTDTQYF

V: TRBV6-5
J: TRBJ2-3
D: -
size: -
DNA: TGTGCCAGCAGTTACCAGGCGGGGAGAGGCCCAGATACGCAGTATTTT
CDR3: CASSYQAGRGPDTQYF

V: TRBV3-1
J: TRBJ2-3
D: -
size: few
DNA: TGTGCCAGCAGCCAAGATCTGCGGCGGGGCGGCACAGATACGCAGTATTTT
CDR3: CASSQDLRRGGTDTQYF

V: TRBV4-1
J: TRBJ2-1
D: -
size: many
DNA: TGCGCCAGCAGCCACCCCATTTGGGGGCACTCCTACAATGAGCAGTTCTTC
CDR3: CASSHPIWGHSYNEQFF

V: TRBV13
J: TRBJ1-1
D: -
size: -
DNA: TGTGCCAGCAGCCACTTGGGGAACTTGAACACTGAAGCTTTCTTT
CDR3: CASSHLGNLNTEAFF

V: TRBV20-1
J: TRBJ2-3
D: TRBD2
size: few
DNA: TGCAGTGCTAGAGATCGGGGGACTAGCGGGGCTAGCACAGATACGCAGTATTTT
CDR3: CSARDRGTSGASTDTQYF

V: TRBV5-1
J: TRBJ2-1
D: TRBD2
size: many
DNA: TGCGCCAGCAGCGCCCCGGGACTAGTCCACAATGAGCAGTTCTTC
CDR3: CASSAPGLVHNEQFF